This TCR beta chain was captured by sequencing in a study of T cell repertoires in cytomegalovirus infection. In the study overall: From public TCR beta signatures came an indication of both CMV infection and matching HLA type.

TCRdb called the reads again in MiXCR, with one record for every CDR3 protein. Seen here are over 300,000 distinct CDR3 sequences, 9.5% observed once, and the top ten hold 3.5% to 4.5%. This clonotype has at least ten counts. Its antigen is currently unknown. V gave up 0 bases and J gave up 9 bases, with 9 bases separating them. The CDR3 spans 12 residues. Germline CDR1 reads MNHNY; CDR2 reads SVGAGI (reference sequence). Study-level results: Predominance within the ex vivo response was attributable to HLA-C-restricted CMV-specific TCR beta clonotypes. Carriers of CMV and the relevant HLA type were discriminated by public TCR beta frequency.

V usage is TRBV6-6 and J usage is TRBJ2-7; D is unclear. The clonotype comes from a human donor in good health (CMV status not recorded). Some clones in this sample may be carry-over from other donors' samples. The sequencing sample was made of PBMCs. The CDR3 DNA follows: TGTGCCAGCAGTTACTCAGGGTCAGGGCAGTACTTC. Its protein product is CASSYSGSGQYF.